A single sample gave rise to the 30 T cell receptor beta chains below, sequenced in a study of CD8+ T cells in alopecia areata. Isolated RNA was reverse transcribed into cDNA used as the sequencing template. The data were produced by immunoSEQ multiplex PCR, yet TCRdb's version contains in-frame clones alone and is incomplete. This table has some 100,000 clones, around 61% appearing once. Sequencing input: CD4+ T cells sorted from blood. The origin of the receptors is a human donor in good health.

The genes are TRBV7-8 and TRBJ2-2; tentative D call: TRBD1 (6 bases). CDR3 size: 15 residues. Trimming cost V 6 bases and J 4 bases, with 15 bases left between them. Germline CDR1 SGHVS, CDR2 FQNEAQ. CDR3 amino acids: CASSFRDRSTGELFF. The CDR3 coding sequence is TGTGCCAGCAGTTTCCGTGACAGGTCCACCGGGGAGCTGTTTTTT.

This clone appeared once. Here the CDR3 DNA reads TGCGCCAGCAGCCAAGTCTCTAGCGGGGGCGTCACCGGGGAGCTGTTTTTT. This translates into CASSQVSSGGVTGELFF. V gene TRBV4-1 combines with J gene TRBJ2-2; 10 bases line up with TRBD2. Germline V gene sequence: CDR1 MGHRA, CDR2 YSYEKL. Trimming cost V 1 base and J 4 bases; bases outside gene matches: 6. This CDR3 comprises 17 residues.

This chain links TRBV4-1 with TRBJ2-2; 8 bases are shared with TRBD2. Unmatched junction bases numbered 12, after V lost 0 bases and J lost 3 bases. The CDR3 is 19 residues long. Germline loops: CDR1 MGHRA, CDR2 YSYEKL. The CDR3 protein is CASSQEWPSGPRDTGELFF. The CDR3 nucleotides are TGCGCCAGCAGCCAAGAGTGGCCTAGCGGGCCGCGAGACACCGGGGAGCTGTTTTTT.

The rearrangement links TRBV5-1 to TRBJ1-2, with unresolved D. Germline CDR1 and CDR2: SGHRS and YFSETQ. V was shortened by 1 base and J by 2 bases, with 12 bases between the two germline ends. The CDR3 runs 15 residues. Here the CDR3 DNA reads TGCGCCAGCAGCTTGTCAGCAGGCTCGAACTATGGCTACACCTTC. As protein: CASSLSAGSNYGYTF.

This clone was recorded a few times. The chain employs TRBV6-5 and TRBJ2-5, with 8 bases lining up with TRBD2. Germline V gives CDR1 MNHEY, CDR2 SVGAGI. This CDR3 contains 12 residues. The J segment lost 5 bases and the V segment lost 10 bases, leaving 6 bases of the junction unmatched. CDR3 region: CATRGGRETQYF. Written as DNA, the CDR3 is TGTGCCACCCGGGGGGGCCGGGAGACCCAGTACTTC.

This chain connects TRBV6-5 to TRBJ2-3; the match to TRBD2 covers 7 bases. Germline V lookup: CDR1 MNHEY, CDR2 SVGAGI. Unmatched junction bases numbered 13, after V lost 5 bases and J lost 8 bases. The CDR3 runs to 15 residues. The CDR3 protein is CASSVGTKFFATQYF. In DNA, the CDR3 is TGTGCCAGCAGTGTAGGGACTAAGTTTTTCGCTACGCAGTATTTT.

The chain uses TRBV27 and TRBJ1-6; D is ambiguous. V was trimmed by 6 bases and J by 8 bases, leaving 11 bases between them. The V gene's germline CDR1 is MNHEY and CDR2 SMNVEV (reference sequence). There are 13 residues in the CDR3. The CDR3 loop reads CASRGPRDSPLHF. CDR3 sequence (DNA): TGTGCCAGCAGAGGACCCCGGGATTCACCCCTCCACTTT.

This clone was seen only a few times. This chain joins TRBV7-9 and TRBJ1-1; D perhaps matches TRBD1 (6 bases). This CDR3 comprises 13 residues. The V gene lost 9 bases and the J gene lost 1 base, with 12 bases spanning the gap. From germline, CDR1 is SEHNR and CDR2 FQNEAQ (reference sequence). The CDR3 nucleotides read TGTGCCAGTCAGGGGACTGGGAACACTGAAGCTTTCTTT. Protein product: CASQGTGNTEAFF.

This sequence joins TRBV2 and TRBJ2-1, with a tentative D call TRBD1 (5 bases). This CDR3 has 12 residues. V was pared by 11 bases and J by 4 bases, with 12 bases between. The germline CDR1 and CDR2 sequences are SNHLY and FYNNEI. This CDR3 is CAGLTVYNEQFF. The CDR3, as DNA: TGTGCCGGATTGACAGTTTACAATGAGCAGTTCTTC.

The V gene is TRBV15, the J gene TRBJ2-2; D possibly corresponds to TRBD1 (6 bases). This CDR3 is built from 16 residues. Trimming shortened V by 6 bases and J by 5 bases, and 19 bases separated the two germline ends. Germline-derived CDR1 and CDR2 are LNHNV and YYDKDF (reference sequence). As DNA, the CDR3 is TGTGCCACCAGTCAATCACAGGGAATAAGGACCGGGGAGCTGTTTTTT. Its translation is CATSQSQGIRTGELFF.

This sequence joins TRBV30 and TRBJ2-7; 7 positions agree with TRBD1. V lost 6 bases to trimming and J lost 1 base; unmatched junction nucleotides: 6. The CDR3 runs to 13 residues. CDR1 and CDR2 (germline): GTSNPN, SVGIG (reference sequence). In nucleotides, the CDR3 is TGTGCCTGCCTGACAGGGCATTCCTACGAGCAGTACTTC. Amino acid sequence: CACLTGHSYEQYF.

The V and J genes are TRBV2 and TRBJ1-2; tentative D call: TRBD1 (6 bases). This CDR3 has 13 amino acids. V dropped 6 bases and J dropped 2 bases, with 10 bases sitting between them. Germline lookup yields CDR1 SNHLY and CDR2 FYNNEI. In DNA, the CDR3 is TGTGCCAGCAGCCCCCAGGGGAACTATGGCTACACCTTC. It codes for CASSPQGNYGYTF.

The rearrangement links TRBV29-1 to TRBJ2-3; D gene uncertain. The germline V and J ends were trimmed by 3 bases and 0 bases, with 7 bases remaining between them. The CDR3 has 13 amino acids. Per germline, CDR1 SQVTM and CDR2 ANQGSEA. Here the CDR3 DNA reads TGCAGCGTTGAGTCCAGGAGCACAGATACGCAGTATTTT. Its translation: CSVESRSTDTQYF.

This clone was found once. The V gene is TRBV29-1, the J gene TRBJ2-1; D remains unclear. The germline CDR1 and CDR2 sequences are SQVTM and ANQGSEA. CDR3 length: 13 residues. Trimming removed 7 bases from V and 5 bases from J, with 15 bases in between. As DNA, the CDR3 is TGCAGCGGAGCACCTCAAGGTCACAATGAGCAGTTCTTC. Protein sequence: CSGAPQGHNEQFF.

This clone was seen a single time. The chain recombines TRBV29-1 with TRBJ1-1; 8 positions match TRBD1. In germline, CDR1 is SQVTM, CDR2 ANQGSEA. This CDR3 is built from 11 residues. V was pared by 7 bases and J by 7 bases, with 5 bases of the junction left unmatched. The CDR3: CSAGTGIEAFF. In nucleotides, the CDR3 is TGCAGCGCAGGGACAGGAATTGAAGCTTTCTTT.

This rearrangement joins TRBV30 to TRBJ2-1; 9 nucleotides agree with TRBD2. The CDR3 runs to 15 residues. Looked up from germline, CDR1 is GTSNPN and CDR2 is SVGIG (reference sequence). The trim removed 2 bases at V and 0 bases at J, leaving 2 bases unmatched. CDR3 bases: TGTGCCTGGAGTAAGACTAGCGGCTCCTACAATGAGCAGTTCTTC. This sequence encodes CAWSKTSGSYNEQFF.

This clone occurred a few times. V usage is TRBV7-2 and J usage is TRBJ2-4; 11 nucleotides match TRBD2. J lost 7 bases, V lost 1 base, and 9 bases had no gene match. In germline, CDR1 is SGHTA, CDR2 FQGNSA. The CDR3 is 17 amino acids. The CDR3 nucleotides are TGTGCCAGCAGCTTAGTTAGCGGGGGGGATAAAACCAACATTCAGTACTTC. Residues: CASSLVSGGDKTNIQYF.

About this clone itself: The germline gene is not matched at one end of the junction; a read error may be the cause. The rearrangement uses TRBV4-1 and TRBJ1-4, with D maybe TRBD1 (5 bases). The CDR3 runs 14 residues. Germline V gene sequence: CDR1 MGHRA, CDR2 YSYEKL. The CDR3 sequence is CASSQDGPQGRLIF. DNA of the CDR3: TGCGCCAGCAGCCAAGATGGCCCGCAGGGACGCCTTATTTTT.

The chain's CDR3 is CASSLSDRVTWSYNEQFF. The CDR3 DNA reads TGTGCCAGCAGCTTATCGGACAGGGTGACGTGGTCCTACAATGAGCAGTTCTTC. The V gene is TRBV7-9, the J gene TRBJ2-1, with 8 nucleotides matching TRBD1. Per germline, CDR1 SEHNR and CDR2 FQNEAQ (reference sequence). With V trimmed by 2 bases and J by 1 base, 10 bases remained unmatched. The CDR3 totals 18 residues.

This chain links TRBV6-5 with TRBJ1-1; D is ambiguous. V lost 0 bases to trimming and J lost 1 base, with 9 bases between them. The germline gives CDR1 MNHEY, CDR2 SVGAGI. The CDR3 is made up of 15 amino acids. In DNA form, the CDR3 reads TGTGCCAGCAGTTACTCGGTACAGCAGAACACTGAAGCTTTCTTT. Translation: CASSYSVQQNTEAFF.

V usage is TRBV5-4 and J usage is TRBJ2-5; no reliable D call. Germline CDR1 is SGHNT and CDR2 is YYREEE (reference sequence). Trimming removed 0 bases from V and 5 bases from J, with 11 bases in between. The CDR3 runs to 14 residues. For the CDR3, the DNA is TGTGCCAGCAGCTTGGCCCGGGTTGGGGAGACCCAGTACTTC. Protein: CASSLARVGETQYF.

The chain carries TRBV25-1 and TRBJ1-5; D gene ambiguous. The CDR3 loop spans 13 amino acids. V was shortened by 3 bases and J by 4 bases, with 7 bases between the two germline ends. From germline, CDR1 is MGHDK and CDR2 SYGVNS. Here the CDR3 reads CASSDQENQPQHF. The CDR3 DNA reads TGTGCCAGCAGTGACCAGGAAAATCAGCCCCAGCATTTT.

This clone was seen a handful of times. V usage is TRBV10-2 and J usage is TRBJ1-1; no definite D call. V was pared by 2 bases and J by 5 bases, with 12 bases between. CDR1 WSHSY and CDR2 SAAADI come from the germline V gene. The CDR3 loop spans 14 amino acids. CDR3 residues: CASSESAGRTEAFF. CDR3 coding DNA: TGCGCCAGCAGTGAGAGCGCCGGGAGGACTGAAGCTTTCTTT.

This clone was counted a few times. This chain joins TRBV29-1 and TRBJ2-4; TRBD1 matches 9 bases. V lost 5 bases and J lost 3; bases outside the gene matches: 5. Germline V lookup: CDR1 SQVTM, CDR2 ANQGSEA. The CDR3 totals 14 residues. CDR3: CSVRTGEGKNIQYF. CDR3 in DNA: TGCAGCGTTCGGACAGGGGAAGGCAAAAACATTCAGTACTTC.

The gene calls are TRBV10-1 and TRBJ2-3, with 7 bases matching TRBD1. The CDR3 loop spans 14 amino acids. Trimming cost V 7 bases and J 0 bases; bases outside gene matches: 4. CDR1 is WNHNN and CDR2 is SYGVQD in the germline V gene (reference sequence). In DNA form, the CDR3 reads TGCGCCAGCAAAGACAGGGACAGCACAGATACGCAGTATTTT. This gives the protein CASKDRDSTDTQYF.

CDR3 sequence reads: CASNLAGLETQYF. For the CDR3, the DNA is TGTGCCAGCAATTTAGCGGGGTTGGAGACCCAGTACTTC. The chain recombines TRBV2 with TRBJ2-5, with TRBD2 matching over 8 bases. J was trimmed by 5 bases and V by 7 bases; bases with no gene match: 6. The V gene's germline CDR1 is SNHLY and CDR2 FYNNEI. CDR3 length: 13 amino acids. Based on the CDR3 plus reference TRBV2 and TRBJ2-5, the full variable domain is EPEVTQTPSHQVTQMGQEVILRCVPISNHLYFYWYRQILGQKVEFLVSFYNNEISEKSEIFDDQFSVERPDGSNFTLKIRSTKLEDSAMYFCASNLAGLETQYFGPGTRLLVL.

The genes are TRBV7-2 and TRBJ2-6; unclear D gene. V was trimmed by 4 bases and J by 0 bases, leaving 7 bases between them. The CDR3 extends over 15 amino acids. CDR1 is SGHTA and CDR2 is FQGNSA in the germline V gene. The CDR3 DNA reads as TGTGCCAGCAGCTCGACTGGCTCTGGGGCCAACGTCCTGACTTTC. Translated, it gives CASSSTGSGANVLTF.

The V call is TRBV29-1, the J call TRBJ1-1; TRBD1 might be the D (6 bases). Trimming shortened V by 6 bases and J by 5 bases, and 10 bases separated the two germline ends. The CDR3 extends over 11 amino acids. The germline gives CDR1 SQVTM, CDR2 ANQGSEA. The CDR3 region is CSVHRVTEAFF. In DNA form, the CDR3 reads TGCAGCGTCCACAGGGTTACTGAAGCTTTCTTT.

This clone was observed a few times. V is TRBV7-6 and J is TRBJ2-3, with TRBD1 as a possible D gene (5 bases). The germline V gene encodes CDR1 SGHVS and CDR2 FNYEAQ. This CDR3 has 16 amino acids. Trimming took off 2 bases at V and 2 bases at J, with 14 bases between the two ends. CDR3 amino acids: CASSLQGRAYTDTQYF. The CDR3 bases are TGTGCCAGCAGCTTACAGGGCAGGGCTTACACAGATACGCAGTATTTT.

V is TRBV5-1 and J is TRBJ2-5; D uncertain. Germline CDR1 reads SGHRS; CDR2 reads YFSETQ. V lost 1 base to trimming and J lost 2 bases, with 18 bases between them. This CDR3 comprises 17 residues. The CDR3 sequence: CASSLHPYGGEQETQYF. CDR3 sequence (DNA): TGCGCCAGCAGCTTGCATCCTTACGGTGGGGAACAAGAGACCCAGTACTTC.